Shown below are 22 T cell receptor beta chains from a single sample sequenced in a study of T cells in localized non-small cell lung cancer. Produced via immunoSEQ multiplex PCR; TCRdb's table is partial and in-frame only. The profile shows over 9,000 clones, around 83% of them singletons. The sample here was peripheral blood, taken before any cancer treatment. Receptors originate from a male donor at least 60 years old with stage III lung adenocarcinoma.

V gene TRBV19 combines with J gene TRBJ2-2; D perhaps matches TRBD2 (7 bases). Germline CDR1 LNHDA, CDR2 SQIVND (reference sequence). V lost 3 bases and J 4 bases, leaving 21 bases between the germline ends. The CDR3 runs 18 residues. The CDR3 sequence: CASSISLGGGGGTGELFF. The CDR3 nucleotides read TGTGCCAGTAGTATCTCTTTAGGAGGCGGGGGCGGCACCGGGGAGCTGTTTTTT.

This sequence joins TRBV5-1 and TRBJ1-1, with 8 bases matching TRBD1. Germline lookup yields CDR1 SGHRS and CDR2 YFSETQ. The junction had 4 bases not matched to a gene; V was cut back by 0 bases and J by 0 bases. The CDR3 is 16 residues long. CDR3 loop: CASSLATGALNTEAFF. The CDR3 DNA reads TGCGCCAGCAGCTTGGCGACAGGGGCCCTGAACACTGAAGCTTTCTTT. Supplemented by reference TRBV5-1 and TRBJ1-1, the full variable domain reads KAGVTQTPRYLIKTRGQQVTLSCSPISGHRSVSWYQQTPGQGLQFLFEYFSETQRNKGNFPGRFSGRQFSNSRSEMNVSTLELGDSALYLCASSLATGALNTEAFFGQGTRLTVV.

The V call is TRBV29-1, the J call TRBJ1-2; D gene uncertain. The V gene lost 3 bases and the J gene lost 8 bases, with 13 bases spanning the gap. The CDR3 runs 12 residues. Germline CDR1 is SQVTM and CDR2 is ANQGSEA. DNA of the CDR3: TGCAGCGTTGATAGATCCTCTCACGGCTACACCTTC. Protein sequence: CSVDRSSHGYTF.

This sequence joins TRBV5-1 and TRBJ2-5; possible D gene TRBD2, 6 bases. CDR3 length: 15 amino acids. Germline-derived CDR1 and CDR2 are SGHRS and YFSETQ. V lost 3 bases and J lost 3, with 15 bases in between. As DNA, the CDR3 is TGCGCCAGCAGCTCGGAGGGACTCTCTAAAGAGACCCAGTACTTC. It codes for CASSSEGLSKETQYF. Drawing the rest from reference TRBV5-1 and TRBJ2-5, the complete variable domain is KAGVTQTPRYLIKTRGQQVTLSCSPISGHRSVSWYQQTPGQGLQFLFEYFSETQRNKGNFPGRFSGRQFSNSRSEMNVSTLELGDSALYLCASSSEGLSKETQYFGPGTRLLVL.

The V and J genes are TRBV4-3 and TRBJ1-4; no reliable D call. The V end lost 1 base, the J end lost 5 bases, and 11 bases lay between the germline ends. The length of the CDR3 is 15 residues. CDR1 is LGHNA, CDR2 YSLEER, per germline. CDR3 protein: CASSQVGVDNEKLFF. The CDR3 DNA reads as TGCGCCAGCAGCCAAGTCGGCGTGGACAATGAAAAACTGTTTTTT.

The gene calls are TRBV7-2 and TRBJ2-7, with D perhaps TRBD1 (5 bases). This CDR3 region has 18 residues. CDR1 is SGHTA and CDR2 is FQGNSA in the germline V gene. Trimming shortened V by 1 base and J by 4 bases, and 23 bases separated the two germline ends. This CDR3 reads CASSLVIIRVQGWYEQYF. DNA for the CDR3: TGTGCCAGCAGCTTAGTCATTATTCGGGTTCAGGGTTGGTACGAGCAGTACTTC. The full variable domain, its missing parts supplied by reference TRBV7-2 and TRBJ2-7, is GAGVSQSPSNKVTEKGKDVELRCDPISGHTALYWYRQSLGQGLEFLIYFQGNSAPDKSGLPSDRFSAERTGGSVSTLTIQRTQQEDSAVYLCASSLVIIRVQGWYEQYFGPGTRLTVT.

CDR3 nucleotides: TGTGCCAGCAGCTACGGGAGAAACACCATATATTTT. Its protein is CASSYGRNTIYF. The chain recombines TRBV7-9 with TRBJ1-3; D not resolved. The CDR3 loop spans 12 amino acids. Trimming pared 4 bases from V and 5 bases from J, leaving 6 bases between. The germline V gene has CDR1 SEHNR and CDR2 FQNEAQ (reference sequence).

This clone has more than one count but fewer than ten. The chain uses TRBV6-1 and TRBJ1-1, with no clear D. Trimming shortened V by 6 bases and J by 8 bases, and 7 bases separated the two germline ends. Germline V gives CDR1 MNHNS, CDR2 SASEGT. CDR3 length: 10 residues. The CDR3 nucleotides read TGTGCCAGCAGCGCCAAGGAAGCTTTCTTT. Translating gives CASSAKEAFF.

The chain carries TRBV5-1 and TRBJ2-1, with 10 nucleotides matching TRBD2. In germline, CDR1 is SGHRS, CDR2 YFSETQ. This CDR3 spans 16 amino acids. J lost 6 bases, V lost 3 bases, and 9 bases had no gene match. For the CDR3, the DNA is TGCGCCAGCAGCTCTGCGGGTAGCGGGGGGCCCAATGAGCAGTTCTTC. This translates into CASSSAGSGGPNEQFF.

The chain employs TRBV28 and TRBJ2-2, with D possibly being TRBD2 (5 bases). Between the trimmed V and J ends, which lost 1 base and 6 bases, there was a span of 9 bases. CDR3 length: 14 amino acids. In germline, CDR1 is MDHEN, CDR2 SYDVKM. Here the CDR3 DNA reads TGTGCCAGCAGTTTATCGTCGGGGTCCGGGGAGCTGTTTTTT. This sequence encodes CASSLSSGSGELFF.

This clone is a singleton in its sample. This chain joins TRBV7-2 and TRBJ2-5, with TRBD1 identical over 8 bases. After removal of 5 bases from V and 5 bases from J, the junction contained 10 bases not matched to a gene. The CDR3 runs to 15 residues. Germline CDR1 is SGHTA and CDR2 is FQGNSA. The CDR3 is CASSPQDRAGETQYF. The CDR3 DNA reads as TGTGCCAGCAGCCCCCAGGACAGGGCCGGGGAGACCCAGTACTTC. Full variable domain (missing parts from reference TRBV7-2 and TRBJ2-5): GAGVSQSPSNKVTEKGKDVELRCDPISGHTALYWYRQSLGQGLEFLIYFQGNSAPDKSGLPSDRFSAERTGGSVSTLTIQRTQQEDSAVYLCASSPQDRAGETQYFGPGTRLLVL.

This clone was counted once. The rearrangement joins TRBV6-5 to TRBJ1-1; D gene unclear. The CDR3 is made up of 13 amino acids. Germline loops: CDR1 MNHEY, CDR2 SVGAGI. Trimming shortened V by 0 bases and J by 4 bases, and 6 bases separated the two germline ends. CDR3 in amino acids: CASSYSSVTEAFF. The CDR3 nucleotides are TGTGCCAGCAGTTACTCGAGTGTCACTGAAGCTTTCTTT.

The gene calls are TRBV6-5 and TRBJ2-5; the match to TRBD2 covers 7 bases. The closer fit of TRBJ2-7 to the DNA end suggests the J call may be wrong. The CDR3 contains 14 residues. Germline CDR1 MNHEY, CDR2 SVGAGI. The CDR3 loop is CASSYLGLGSEQYF. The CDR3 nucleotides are TGTGCCAGCAGTTACCTTGGACTAGGAAGCGAGCAGTACTTC.

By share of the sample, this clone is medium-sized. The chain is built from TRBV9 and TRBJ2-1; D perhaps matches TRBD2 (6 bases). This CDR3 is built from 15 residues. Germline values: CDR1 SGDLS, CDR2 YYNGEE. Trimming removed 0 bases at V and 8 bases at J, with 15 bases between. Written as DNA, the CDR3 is TGTGCCAGCAGCGTAGTAGGGCGGGGAACCGATGAGCAGTTCTTC. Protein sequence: CASSVVGRGTDEQFF.

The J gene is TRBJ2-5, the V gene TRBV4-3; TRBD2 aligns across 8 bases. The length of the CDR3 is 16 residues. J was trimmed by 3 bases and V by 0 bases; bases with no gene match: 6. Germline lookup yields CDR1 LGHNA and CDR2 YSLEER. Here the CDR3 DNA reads TGCGCCAGCAGCCAAGATGGGCTAGCGGGTAAAGAGACCCAGTACTTC. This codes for CASSQDGLAGKETQYF.

The CDR3 bases are TGTGCCAGCAGCCTCCAGACTGGGAACACCGGGGAGCTGTTTTTT. Protein sequence: CASSLQTGNTGELFF. The chain joins TRBV7-3 to TRBJ2-2; D unclear. CDR3 length equals 15 residues. The V gene lost 5 bases and the J gene lost 1 base, with 11 bases spanning the gap. Germline CDR1 SGHTA, CDR2 FQGTGA. The variable domain in full, with the rest retrieved from reference TRBV7-3 and TRBJ2-2, is GAGVSQTPSNKVTEKGKYVELRCDPISGHTALYWYRQSLGQGPEFLIYFQGTGAADDSGLPNDRFFAVRPEGSVSTLKIQRTERGDSAVYLCASSLQTGNTGELFFGEGSRLTVL.

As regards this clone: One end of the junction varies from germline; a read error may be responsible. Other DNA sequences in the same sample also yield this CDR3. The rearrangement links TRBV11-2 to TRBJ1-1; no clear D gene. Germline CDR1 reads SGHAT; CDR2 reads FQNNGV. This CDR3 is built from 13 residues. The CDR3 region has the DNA TGCGCCAGCAGCCCTGAGGGTGGGCAGGAAGCTTTCTTT. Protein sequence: CASSPEGGQEAFF.

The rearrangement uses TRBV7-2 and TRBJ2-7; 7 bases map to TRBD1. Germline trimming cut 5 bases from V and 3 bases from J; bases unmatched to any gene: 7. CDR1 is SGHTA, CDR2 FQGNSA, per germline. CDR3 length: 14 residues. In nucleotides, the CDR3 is TGTGCCAGCAGCCCGGGGACAGTCAACTACGAGCAGTACTTC. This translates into CASSPGTVNYEQYF.

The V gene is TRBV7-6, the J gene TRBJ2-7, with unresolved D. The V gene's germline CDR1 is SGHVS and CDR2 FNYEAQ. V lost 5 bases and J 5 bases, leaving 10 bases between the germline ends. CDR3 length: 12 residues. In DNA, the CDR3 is TGTGCCAGCAGCCCATATGGCGACGAGCAGTACTTC. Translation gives CASSPYGDEQYF.

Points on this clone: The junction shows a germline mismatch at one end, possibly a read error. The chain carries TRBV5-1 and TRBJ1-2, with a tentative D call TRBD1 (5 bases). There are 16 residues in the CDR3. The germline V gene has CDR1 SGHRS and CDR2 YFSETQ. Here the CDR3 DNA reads TGCGCCGGCAGCAGGGCGATCCCGACAGATGGCTATGGCTACACCTTC. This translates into CAGSRAIPTDGYGYTF.

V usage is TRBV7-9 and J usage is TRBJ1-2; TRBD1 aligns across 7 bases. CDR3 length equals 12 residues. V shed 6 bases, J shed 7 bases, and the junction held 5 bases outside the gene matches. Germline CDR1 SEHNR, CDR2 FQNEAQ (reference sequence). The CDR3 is CASSWGQTGYTF. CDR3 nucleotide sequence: TGTGCCAGCAGTTGGGGACAGACTGGCTACACCTTC.

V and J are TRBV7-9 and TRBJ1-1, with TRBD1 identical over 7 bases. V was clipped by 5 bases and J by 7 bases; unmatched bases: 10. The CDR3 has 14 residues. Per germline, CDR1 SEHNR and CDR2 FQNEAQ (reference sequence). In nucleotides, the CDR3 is TGTGCCAGCAGCCCAGCCGGGACAGAATTTGAAGCTTTCTTT. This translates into CASSPAGTEFEAFF.